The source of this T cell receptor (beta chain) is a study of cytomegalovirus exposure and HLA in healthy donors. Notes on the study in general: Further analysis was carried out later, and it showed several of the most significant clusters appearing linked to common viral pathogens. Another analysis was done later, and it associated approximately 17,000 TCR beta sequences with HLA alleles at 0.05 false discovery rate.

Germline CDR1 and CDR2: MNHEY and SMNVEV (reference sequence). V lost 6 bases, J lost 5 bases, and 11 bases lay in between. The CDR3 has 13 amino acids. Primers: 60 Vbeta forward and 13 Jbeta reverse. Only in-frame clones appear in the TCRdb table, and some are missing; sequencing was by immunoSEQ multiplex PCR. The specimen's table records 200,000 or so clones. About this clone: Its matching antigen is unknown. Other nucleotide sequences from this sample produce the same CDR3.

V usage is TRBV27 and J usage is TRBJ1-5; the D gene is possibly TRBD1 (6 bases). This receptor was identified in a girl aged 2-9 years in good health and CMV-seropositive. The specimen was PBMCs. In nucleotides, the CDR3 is TGTGCCAGCAGCCTGACAGGTGATCAGCCCCAGCATTTT. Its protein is CASSLTGDQPQHF.